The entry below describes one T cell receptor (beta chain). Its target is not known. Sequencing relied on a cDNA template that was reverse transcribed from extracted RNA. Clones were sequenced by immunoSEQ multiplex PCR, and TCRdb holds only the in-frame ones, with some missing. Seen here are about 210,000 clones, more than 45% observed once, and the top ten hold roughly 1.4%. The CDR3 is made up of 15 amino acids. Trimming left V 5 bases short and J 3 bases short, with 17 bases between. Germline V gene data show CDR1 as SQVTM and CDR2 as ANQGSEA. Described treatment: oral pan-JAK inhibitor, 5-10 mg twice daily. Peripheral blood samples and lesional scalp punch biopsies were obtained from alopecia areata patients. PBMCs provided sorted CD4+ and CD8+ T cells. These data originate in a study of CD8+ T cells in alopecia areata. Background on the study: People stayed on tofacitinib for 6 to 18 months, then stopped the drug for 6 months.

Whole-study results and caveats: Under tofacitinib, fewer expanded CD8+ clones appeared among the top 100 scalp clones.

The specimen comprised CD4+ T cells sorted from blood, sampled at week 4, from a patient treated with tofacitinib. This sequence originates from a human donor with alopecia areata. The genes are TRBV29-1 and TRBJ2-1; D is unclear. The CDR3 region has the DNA TGCAGCGTTCACCTACTTGGGCAGCACTACAATGAGCAGTTCTTC. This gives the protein CSVHLLGQHYNEQFF.